This TCR beta chain was identified during a study of blood T cell repertoires in COVID-19. Overall study: Samples taken during acute and convalescent COVID-19 were collected in the United States, Italy and Spain. PBMCs, B-cell-depleted T cells, or T cells were the source of the cDNA or gDNA that made up the material.

Method: immunoSEQ multiplex PCR; TCRdb's copy keeps in-frame clones and lacks some. The sample has fewer than 60,000 clones, roughly 80% seen once. The sample consisted of peripheral blood. This clonotype was obtained from a man between 60 and 70 years old with acute or convalescent COVID-19.

CDR3 nucleotides: TGTGCTAGTGGTCTGGGGACAGGGATCAATCAGCCCCAGCATTTT. Translated: CASGLGTGINQPQHF. This chain links TRBV12-5 with TRBJ1-5; 9 nucleotides match TRBD1. Per germline, CDR1 LGHNT and CDR2 FRNRAP. This CDR3 spans 15 amino acids. J gave up 3 bases and V 5 bases, and 5 bases lay outside the gene matches.